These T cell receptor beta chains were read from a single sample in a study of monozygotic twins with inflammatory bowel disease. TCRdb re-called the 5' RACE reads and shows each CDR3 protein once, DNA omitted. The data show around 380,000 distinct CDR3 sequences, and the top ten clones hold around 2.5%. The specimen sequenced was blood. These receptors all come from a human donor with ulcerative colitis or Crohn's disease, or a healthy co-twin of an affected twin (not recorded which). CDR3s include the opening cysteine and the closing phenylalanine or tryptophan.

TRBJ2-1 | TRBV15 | CATSRAGGGYHEQFF
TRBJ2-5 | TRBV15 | CATSRDKGETQYF
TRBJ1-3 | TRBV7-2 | CASSWVGGGSGNTIYF
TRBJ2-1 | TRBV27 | CASSAGRGNEQFF
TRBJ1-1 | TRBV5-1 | CASSFSLDPGRNTEAFF
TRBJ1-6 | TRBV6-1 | CASTSRDLWRSPLHF
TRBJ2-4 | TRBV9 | CASSVDPGEGAKNIQYF
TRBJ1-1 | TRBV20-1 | CSAPAGGGMNTEAFF
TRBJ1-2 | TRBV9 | CASSPRGQGHGYTF
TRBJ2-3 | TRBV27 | CASRGVGSVPQYF
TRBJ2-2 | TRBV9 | CASSVVGGGSGELFF
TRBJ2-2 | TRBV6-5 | CASSYSAGQNTGELFF
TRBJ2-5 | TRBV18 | CASSGTSTRETQYF
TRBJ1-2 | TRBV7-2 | CASSALTGNYGYTF
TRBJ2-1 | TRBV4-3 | CASSQGVAGTYNEQFF
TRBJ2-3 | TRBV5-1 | CASSFSTGEDTQYF
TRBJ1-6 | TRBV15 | CATSRDLTHRRHF
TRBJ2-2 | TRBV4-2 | CASSSRQAFANTGELFF
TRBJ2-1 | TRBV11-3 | CASSRGGQGHEQFF
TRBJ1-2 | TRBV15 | CATSRPAGGNYGYTF
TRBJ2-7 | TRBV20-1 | CSARLQGDYEQYF
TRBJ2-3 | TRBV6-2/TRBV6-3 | CASSYGGLGTDTQYF
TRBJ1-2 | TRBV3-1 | CASSHRENGYTF
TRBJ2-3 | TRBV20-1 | CSARGQGLAGATQYF
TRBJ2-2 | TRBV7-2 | CASSGQANTGELFF
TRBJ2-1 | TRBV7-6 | CASSTLPGGYNEQFF
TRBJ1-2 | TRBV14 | CASSPDRTVTLNNYGYTF